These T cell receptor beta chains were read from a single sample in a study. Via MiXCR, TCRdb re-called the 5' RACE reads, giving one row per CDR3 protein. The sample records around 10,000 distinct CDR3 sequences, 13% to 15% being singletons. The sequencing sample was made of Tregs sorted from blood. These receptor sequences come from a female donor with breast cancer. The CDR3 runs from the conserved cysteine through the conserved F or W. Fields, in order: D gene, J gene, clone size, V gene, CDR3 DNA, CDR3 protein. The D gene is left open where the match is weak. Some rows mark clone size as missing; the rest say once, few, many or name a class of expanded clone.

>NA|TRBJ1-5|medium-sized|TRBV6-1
TGTGCCAGCAGGGGACTGGACTGGTATCAGCCCCAGCATTTT
CASRGLDWYQPQHF
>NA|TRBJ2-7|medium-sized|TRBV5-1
TGCGCCAGCAGCTCCGCCTACGAGCAGTACTTC
CASSSAYEQYF
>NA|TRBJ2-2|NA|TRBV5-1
TGCGCCAGCAGCTTGGTCAGCCGTAGGAACACCGGGGAGCTGTTTTTT
CASSLVSRRNTGELFF
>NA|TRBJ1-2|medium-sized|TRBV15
TGTGCCACCAGCCGCCTATCCTCGGCAGGCGAGGGGGGCTACACCTTC
CATSRLSSAGEGGYTF
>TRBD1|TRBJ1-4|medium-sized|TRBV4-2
TGTGCCAGCAGCCAAAAGGGACAGGGGATGGATGAAAAACTGTTTTTT
CASSQKGQGMDEKLFF
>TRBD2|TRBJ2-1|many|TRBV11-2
TGTGCCAGCAGCTTATGGGGGGAGGCGGGAGGTGGCTACAATGAGCAGTTCTTC
CASSLWGEAGGGYNEQFF
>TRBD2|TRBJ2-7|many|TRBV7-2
TGTGCCAGCAGCTTAGATTCTAGCGGGAGGGCCTACGAGCAGTACTTC
CASSLDSSGRAYEQYF
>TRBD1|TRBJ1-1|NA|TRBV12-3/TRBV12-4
TGTGCCAGCAGACCCCGGACAGGGGTGAACACTGAAGCTTTCTTT
CASRPRTGVNTEAFF
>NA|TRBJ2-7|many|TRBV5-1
TGCGCCAGCAGCTTGGAAGGGAACTCCTACGAGCAGTACTTC
CASSLEGNSYEQYF
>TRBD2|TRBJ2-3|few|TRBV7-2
TGTGCCAGCAGCTTACCGGAAACTAGCGGGAGGACAGATACGCAGTATTTT
CASSLPETSGRTDTQYF
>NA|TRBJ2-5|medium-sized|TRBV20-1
TGCAGTGCGGGTGGAGGGATCCAAGAGACCCAGTACTTC
CSAGGGIQETQYF
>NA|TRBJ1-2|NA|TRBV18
TGTGCCAGCTCACCAGGGGGCCGATATGGCTACACCTTC
CASSPGGRYGYTF
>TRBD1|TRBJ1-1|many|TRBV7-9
TGTGCCAGCAGCTTGCCAACAGGGGCGGTAGTGAACACTGAAGCTTTCTTT
CASSLPTGAVVNTEAFF
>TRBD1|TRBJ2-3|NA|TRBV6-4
TGTGCCGGCAGTGACGGACAGGGCACAGATACGCAGTATTTT
CAGSDGQGTDTQYF
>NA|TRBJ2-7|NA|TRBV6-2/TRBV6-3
TGTGCCAGCAGTTGGGGGGGGCTTCGCAGGACAGAACGATACGAGCAGCACTTC
CASSWGGLRRTERYEQHF
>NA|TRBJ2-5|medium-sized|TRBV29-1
TGCAGCGTTCAACCTAGTGAGACCCAGTACTTC
CSVQPSETQYF
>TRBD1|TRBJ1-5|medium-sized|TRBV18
TGTGCCAGCTCACCAGAACAGGGGATAAATCAGCCCCAGCATTTT
CASSPEQGINQPQHF
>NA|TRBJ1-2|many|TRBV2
TGTGCCAGCAGCGGGGCCGGCAGGGCGTACGGCTACACCTTC
CASSGAGRAYGYTF
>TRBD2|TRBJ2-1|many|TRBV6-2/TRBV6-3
TGTGCCAGCAGTCAGGGTAGCGGGGGCGGACCCAATGAGCAGTTCTTC
CASSQGSGGGPNEQFF
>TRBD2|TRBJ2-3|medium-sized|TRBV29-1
TGCAGCCTCGAAAAGGGAGGGGGCACAGATACGCAGTATTTT
CSLEKGGGTDTQYF
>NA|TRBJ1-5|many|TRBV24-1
TGTGCCACCAGTGGGGAGACAGCTAATCAGCCCCAGCATTTT
CATSGETANQPQHF
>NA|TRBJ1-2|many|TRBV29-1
TGCAGCGTTGAAGATCATACACAGGACGGCTACACCTTC
CSVEDHTQDGYTF
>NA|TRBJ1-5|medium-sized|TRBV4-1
TGCGCCAGCAGCCAAACTCTTACCCTGAGACAGCCCCAGCATTTT
CASSQTLTLRQPQHF
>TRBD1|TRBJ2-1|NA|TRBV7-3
TGTGCCAGCAGCTTATATGGGCAGGGGGCGTCCAATGAGCAGTTCTTC
CASSLYGQGASNEQFF
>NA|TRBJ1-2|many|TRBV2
TGTGCCAGCAGTGAATGGTCGAGTATCTATGGCTACACCTTC
CASSEWSSIYGYTF
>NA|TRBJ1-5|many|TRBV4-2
TGTGCCAGCAGCCAAGTGTCCGGAAATAGCAATCAGCCCCAGCATTTT
CASSQVSGNSNQPQHF
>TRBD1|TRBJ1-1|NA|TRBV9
TGTGCCAGCAGCAGAAAAGACAGGGCGTCTGAAGCTTTCTTT
CASSRKDRASEAFF
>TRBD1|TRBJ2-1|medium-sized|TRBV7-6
TGTGCCAGCAGCATAGGACAGGCTAATATCGGCAATGAGCAGTTCTTC
CASSIGQANIGNEQFF
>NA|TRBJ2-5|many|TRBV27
TGTGCCAGCAGTCTCGGCTCGCAAGAGACCCAGTACTTC
CASSLGSQETQYF
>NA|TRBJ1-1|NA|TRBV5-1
TGCGCCAGCAGCTTGGATGGGGAATGGAAAGCTTTCTTT
CASSLDGEWKAFF
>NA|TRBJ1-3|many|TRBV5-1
TGCGCCAGCAGCTTGGATACGGCTGGTGGGAACACCATATATTTT
CASSLDTAGGNTIYF
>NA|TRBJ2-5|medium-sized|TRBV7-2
TGTGCCAGCAGCTTAGCGCTAGGGCGCAGAGAGACCCAGTACTTC
CASSLALGRRETQYF
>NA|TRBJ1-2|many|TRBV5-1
TGCGCCAGCTATAACCCGGGACAAAACTATGGCTACACCTTC
CASYNPGQNYGYTF
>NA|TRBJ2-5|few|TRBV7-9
TGTGCCAGCAGCACCTCAGGGGAAGGGGAGACCCAGTACTTC
CASSTSGEGETQYF